This TCR beta chain was identified during a study of identical twins. General observations from the study: A cross-sectional statistical analysis, not follow-up of the same donors, supported the conclusions.

V lost 7 bases and J lost 7; bases outside the gene matches: 11. This CDR3 has 16 amino acids. Germline-derived CDR1 and CDR2 are LNHDA and SQIVND (reference sequence). TCRdb fed the 5' RACE reads into MiXCR, producing one record per CDR3 protein. The sample holds under 1 million distinct CDR3 sequences, approximately 13% seen once. This clonotype was seen only a few times. Its matching antigen is unknown. This sample was shared with a second study, whose subject was yellow fever vaccine responses in identical twins. That investigation notes: The T cell response to vaccination in identical twins was reportedly partly convergent and partly personalized.

This clonotype originated in a woman aged 18 to 35 in good health. V and J are TRBV19 and TRBJ2-1; 12 bases align to TRBD2. Sample: PBMCs. CDR3 in amino acids: CASTPWTSGVLNEQFF. Here the CDR3 DNA reads TGTGCCAGTACCCCCTGGACTAGCGGGGTCCTGAATGAGCAGTTCTTC.